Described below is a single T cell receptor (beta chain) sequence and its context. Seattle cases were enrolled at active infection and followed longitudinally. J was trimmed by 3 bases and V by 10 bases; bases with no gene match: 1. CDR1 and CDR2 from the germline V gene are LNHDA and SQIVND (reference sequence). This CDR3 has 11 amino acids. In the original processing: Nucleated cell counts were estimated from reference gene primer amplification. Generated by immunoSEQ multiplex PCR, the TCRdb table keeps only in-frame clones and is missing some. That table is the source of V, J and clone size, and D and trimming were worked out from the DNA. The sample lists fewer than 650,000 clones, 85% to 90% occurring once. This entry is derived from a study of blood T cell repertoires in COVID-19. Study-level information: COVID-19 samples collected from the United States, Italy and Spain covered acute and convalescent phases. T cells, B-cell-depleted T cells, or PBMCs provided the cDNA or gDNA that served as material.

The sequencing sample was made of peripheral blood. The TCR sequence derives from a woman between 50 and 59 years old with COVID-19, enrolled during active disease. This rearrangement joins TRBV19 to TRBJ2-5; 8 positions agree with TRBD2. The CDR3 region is CATGGEETQYF. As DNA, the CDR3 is TGTGCCACGGGGGGGGAAGAGACCCAGTACTTC.